Below are 8 T cell receptor beta chains sequenced from a single sample in a study of blood T cell repertoires in COVID-19. Some clones are missing from TCRdb's copy, which holds only in-frame ones; the method was immunoSEQ multiplex PCR. The data contain 200,000 or so clones, 84% of them singletons. Source material: peripheral blood. All receptors come from a woman between 55 and 75 years old who had recovered from COVID-19.

This clone was seen more than once but under ten times. The J gene is TRBJ1-2, the V gene TRBV12-5; D is unclear. Germline assignment: CDR1 LGHNT and CDR2 FRNRAP. The ends were cut back, 1 base at V and 3 bases at J, with 9 bases in the middle. This CDR3 has 14 amino acids. The CDR3 region is CASGLAKLDYGYTF. The CDR3 DNA reads as TGTGCTAGTGGTTTGGCAAAATTAGACTATGGCTACACCTTC.

V gene TRBV5-4 combines with J gene TRBJ2-3; 8 nucleotides match TRBD2. The trim removed 1 base at V and 1 base at J, leaving 8 bases unmatched. Germline CDR1 is SGHNT and CDR2 is YYREEE (reference sequence). CDR3 length equals 17 residues. The CDR3 reads CASSLFSGGAGTDTQYF. The CDR3 DNA reads TGTGCCAGCAGCTTGTTTTCCGGGGGGGCGGGCACAGATACGCAGTATTTT.

The CDR3 sequence: CASSVADRARGYTF. In nucleotides, the CDR3 is TGTGCCAGCAGCGTAGCGGACAGGGCCCGCGGCTACACCTTC. This chain uses TRBV9 with TRBJ1-2, with 8 bases fitting TRBD1. The CDR3 covers 14 residues. Germline V gene data show CDR1 as SGDLS and CDR2 as YYNGEE. J gave up 8 bases and V 0 bases, and 6 bases lay outside the gene matches.

This chain uses TRBV9 with TRBJ1-1; D gene unclear. Trimming removed 0 bases from V and 0 bases from J, with 9 bases in between. CDR3 length equals 15 residues. CDR1 is SGDLS and CDR2 is YYNGEE in the germline V gene. The CDR3 DNA follows: TGTGCCAGCAGCGTAGTTGGCCGCATGAACACTGAAGCTTTCTTT. Protein sequence: CASSVVGRMNTEAFF.

The chain is built from TRBV4-1 and TRBJ1-2, with 8 bases that match TRBD1. After removal of 3 bases from V and 8 bases from J, the junction contained 11 bases not matched to a gene. CDR3 length equals 15 residues. CDR1 and CDR2 (germline): MGHRA, YSYEKL. The CDR3 coding sequence is TGCGCCAGCAGCCACCCGCAGGGGGCTAGCTGGGGCTACACCTTC. Translated: CASSHPQGASWGYTF.

The V call is TRBV5-5, the J call TRBJ2-5; 9 nucleotides align to TRBD1. This CDR3 has 15 amino acids. The J segment lost 5 bases and the V segment lost 1 base, leaving 6 bases of the junction unmatched. Germline V gives CDR1 SGHKS, CDR2 YYEKEE (reference sequence). CDR3 in amino acids: CASSLRTGEGETQYF. In DNA, the CDR3 is TGTGCCAGCAGCTTGCGGACAGGGGAGGGGGAGACCCAGTACTTC.

This clone was counted once. The chain combines TRBV4-1 with TRBJ2-5, with D perhaps TRBD2 (6 bases). V lost 4 bases and J lost 2, with 20 bases in between. Germline lookup yields CDR1 MGHRA and CDR2 YSYEKL. This CDR3 is built from 17 residues. The CDR3 DNA reads as TGCGCCAGCAGCCGACCCTTTGCGGGGAGATTACAAGAGACCCAGTACTTC. This translates into CASSRPFAGRLQETQYF.

The chain is built from TRBV27 and TRBJ1-2; perhaps TRBD1 as D (5 bases). Per germline, CDR1 MNHEY and CDR2 SMNVEV (reference sequence). Trimming stripped 6 bases from V and 4 bases from J, with 15 bases between. There are 14 residues in the CDR3. The CDR3 spells CASRGRGTGYGYTF. The CDR3 DNA reads as TGTGCCAGCAGGGGAAGGGGAACGGGCTATGGCTACACCTTC.